This T cell receptor beta chain was found in a study of identical twins. Overall study findings and caveats: Memory repertoires showed no such pattern, whereas abundant cord blood beta clonotypes carried fewer insertions. Findings came from cross-sectional statistics, without long-term follow-up of donors.

Regarding this clonotype: Its antigen remains unknown.

MiXCR, applied by TCRdb to the 5' RACE reads, yields one record per CDR3 protein. The repertoire consists of around 290,000 distinct CDR3 sequences, with roughly 9.7% occurring once and the leading ten covering roughly 7%. These records were also assigned to another study, of yellow fever vaccine responses in identical twins.

Sequencing was carried out using CD8+ T cells sorted from blood. The TCR was taken from a woman younger than 30 in good health.

This CDR3 is CASSPDSNDHEQYF. The CDR3 coding sequence is TGTGCCAGCAGTCCAGACAGCAACGACCACGAGCAGTACTTC. The chain couples TRBV12-3 or TRBV12-4 to TRBJ2-7; possible D gene TRBD1, 5 bases. V was shortened by 5 bases and J by 5 bases, with 16 bases between the two germline ends. This CDR3 has 14 residues.